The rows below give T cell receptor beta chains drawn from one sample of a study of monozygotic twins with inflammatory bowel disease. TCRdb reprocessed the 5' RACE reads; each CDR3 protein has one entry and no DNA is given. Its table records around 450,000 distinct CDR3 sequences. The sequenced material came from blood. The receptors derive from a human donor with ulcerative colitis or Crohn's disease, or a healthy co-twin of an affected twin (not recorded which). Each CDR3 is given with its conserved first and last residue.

CDR3 protein: CGSGGGFYGYTF
V gene: TRBV7-2
J gene: TRBJ1-2

CDR3 protein: CASGPRRTTDEQYF
V gene: TRBV6-1
J gene: TRBJ2-7

CDR3 protein: CASSFGAGEQYF
V gene: TRBV28
J gene: TRBJ2-7

CDR3 protein: CASSLQGEDTEAFF
V gene: TRBV7-2
J gene: TRBJ1-1

CDR3 protein: CILISRLNTEAFF
V gene: TRBV20-1
J gene: TRBJ1-1

CDR3 protein: CSCRKNRGAQETQYF
V gene: TRBV29-1
J gene: TRBJ2-5

CDR3 protein: CSAAGPLAGFSYNEQFF
V gene: TRBV20-1
J gene: TRBJ2-1

CDR3 protein: CASSSQTNEQFF
V gene: TRBV6-2/TRBV6-3
J gene: TRBJ2-1

CDR3 protein: CSATRKETQYF
V gene: TRBV20-1
J gene: TRBJ2-5

CDR3 protein: CAIRGGAGNTEAFF
V gene: TRBV10-3
J gene: TRBJ1-1

CDR3 protein: CASCQHGNNYGYTF
V gene: TRBV27
J gene: TRBJ1-2

CDR3 protein: CAISETLGLAGGQEQYF
V gene: TRBV10-3
J gene: TRBJ2-7

CDR3 protein: CASRGGVSSYNSPLHF
V gene: TRBV7-8
J gene: TRBJ1-6

CDR3 protein: CASSFDSVPNEKLFF
V gene: TRBV7-9
J gene: TRBJ1-4

CDR3 protein: CAWSPQGYEQYF
V gene: TRBV30
J gene: TRBJ2-7

CDR3 protein: CASSLAWGTEAFF
V gene: TRBV7-9
J gene: TRBJ1-1

CDR3 protein: CSVEGGRGQVWNEQFF
V gene: TRBV29-1
J gene: TRBJ2-1

CDR3 protein: CASSPLRGAPYNEQFF
V gene: TRBV12-3/TRBV12-4
J gene: TRBJ2-1

CDR3 protein: CASSYSMASGGSSYNEQFF
V gene: TRBV6-2/TRBV6-3
J gene: TRBJ2-1